The 10 T cell receptor beta chains below come from one sample, sequenced in a study of blood T cells in healthy people across ages. For the second PCR, which ran for about 6 to 11 cycles, a sample-barcoded 5' primer and a J-beta primer mix were used. TCRdb re-analysed the 5' RACE reads in MiXCR, keeping a single row per CDR3 protein. The sample includes 700,000 to 850,000 distinct CDR3 sequences, about 34% of them seen just once. Sample: blood. Source of these receptors: a man aged 18 to 29 in good health.

This clonotype was seen ten or more times. CDR3 sequence: CASSYGRSNEQFF. The CDR3, as DNA: TGTGCCAGCAGTTACGGTAGGAGCAATGAGCAGTTCTTC. The chain couples TRBV6-5 to TRBJ2-1; D is uncertain. The CDR3 spans 13 residues. The V end was cut by 2 bases, the J end by 6 bases, with 8 bases between. Germline V gene lookup returns CDR1 MNHEY and CDR2 SVGAGI.

Worth noting for this clonotype: This may stem from a read error, because a much larger clone lies one nucleotide away. The chain is built from TRBV7-9 and TRBJ1-4; D remains unclear. The germline V gene has CDR1 SEHNR and CDR2 FQNEAQ (reference sequence). The CDR3 contains 15 residues. The V and J ends lost 1 base and 14 bases respectively, with 20 bases between them. The CDR3 sequence: CASSLGLGDRGDLFF. CDR3 bases: TGTGCCAGCAGCTTAGGGCTCGGGGATCGCGGTGACCTGTTTTTT. The full variable domain, rest sourced from reference TRBV7-9 and TRBJ1-4, is DTGVSQNPRHKITKRGQNVTFRCDPISEHNRLYWYRQTLGQGPEFLTYFQNEAQLEKSRLLSDRFSAERPKGSFSTLEIQRTEQGDSAMYLCASSLGLGDRGDLFFGSGTQLSVL.

This clonotype was counted between two and nine times. The V gene is TRBV4-3, the J gene TRBJ1-2; maybe TRBD1 (5 bases). The CDR3 has 15 amino acids. Germline CDR1 is LGHNA and CDR2 is YSLEER. V lost 1 base and J lost 1, with 10 bases in between. This CDR3 reads CASSQAPGSNYGYTF. The CDR3 coding sequence is TGCGCCAGCAGCCAAGCTCCAGGGAGTAACTATGGCTACACCTTC.

Only a few counts were recorded for this clonotype. CDR3 DNA: TGTGCCAGCCTGTCGGACGATGAAATCTATGGCTACACCTTC. Its protein product is CASLSDDEIYGYTF. The rearrangement links TRBV6-2 or TRBV6-3 to TRBJ1-2, with no clear D. Per the germline V gene, CDR1 is MNHEY and CDR2 is SVGEGT. The CDR3 consists of 14 residues. Between the trimmed V and J ends, which lost 8 bases and 4 bases, there was a span of 17 bases.

The gene calls are TRBV6-6 and TRBJ1-2, with 7 bases lining up with TRBD1. This CDR3 comprises 14 residues. The V segment lost 4 bases and the J segment 7 bases; nucleotides outside the gene matches: 9. Looked up from germline, CDR1 is MNHNY and CDR2 is SVGAGI (reference sequence). CDR3 in DNA: TGTGCCAGCAGTTCAACTCCTGACAGGGCTGGCTACACCTTC. Translating gives CASSSTPDRAGYTF.

This chain links TRBV14 with TRBJ2-7, with unresolved D. The DNA end favors TRBJ2-5, so the J call may be wrong. This CDR3 comprises 12 residues. The V gene's germline CDR1 is SGHDN and CDR2 FVKESK. The CDR3, as DNA: TGTGCCAGCAGCCAAGTATCGATGACCCAGTACTTC. Protein product: CASSQVSMTQYF.

Ten or more counts support this clonotype. The V and J genes are TRBV20-1 and TRBJ1-5; D remains ambiguous. V gave up 3 bases and J gave up 6 bases, with 12 bases separating them. The CDR3 is made up of 13 amino acids. Germline V lookup: CDR1 DFQATT, CDR2 SNEGSKA (reference sequence). The CDR3 DNA sequence: TGCAGTGCTAGTAGGGCATTGGGTCAGCCCCAGCATTTT. Its translation: CSASRALGQPQHF.

This chain links TRBV7-2 with TRBJ2-2; D perhaps matches TRBD1 (6 bases). The CDR3 is 17 residues long. Trimming took off 2 bases at V and 1 base at J, with 14 bases between the two ends. Germline assignment: CDR1 SGHTA and CDR2 FQGNSA. The CDR3 reads CASSLRGTRLNTGELFF. CDR3 in DNA: TGTGCCAGCAGCTTAAGGGGGACACGTCTGAACACCGGGGAGCTGTTTTTT.

On this clonotype itself: A much larger clone lies one base from this, so it may be a read error. The genes are TRBV20-1 and TRBJ2-5; D uncertain. The J call may be wrong; the DNA end is better matched by TRBJ2-1. Per the germline V gene, CDR1 is DFQATT and CDR2 is SNEGSKA (reference sequence). This CDR3 is 10 amino acids long. The DNA for the CDR3 is TGCAGTGCTAGGCAAGAGACCCAGTTCTTC. As protein: CSARQETQFF.

As concerns this clonotype: One junction end disagrees with the germline gene, perhaps due to a read error. The J gene is TRBJ1-2, the V gene TRBV4-2; 8 positions match TRBD1. CDR3 size: 16 residues. Germline CDR1 LGHNA, CDR2 YNFKEQ. In nucleotides, the CDR3 is TGTACCAGCAGCCAAGACCAGGCCAGGGGGCGAGGAGGCTACACCTTC. As protein: CTSSQDQARGRGGYTF.